The present T cell receptor (beta chain) was sequenced within a study of human T cells and chemical hapten exposure (dated by TCRdb to about 2021). Turning to the overall study: For sensitization, 2% DPC in acetone was applied to a 2 cm by 2 cm area of upper inner arm skin. The study tracked peripheral blood TCR repertoire changes in vivo during primary and secondary sensitization to the hapten diphenylcyclopropenone (DPC) in alopecia patients. Weekly therapeutic DPC doses were additionally applied to the scalp of patients throughout the approximately 24-week study period. Blood for TCR sequencing was provided by twenty-nine alopecia patients at one to four time points (pre-sensitization, 2, 6 and 24 weeks). Patch tests used Finn chambers with 0.01% DPC on the upper back, scored after 6 days by International Contact Dermatitis Research Group standards. Alopecia areata with under or over 50% scalp involvement, alopecia totalis and alopecia universalis were represented in the patient cohort, which was mostly female. Patient blood was sampled pre-sensitization (week 0) and at 2, 6 and about 24 weeks after DPC sensitization. The libraries were sequenced as a pool, and the TCR yield per sample differed mostly because of small variations in library volumes within the pool.

In its sample, this clonotype was seen many times. What antigen it recognizes has not been identified. Per-base quality was not reported, and no clone a single base away is much larger than it. The time point label, as the study defines it: pre-sensitization, week 0. Reading the label with the study, this specimen's treatment or condition is: therapeutic diphenylcyclopropenone sensitization with weekly scalp DPC. At each patch-test visit, blood was drawn before the patch test was applied. Eligible patients were aged 18 to 70, diagnosed with alopecia, deemed suitable for DPC therapy, and excluded if pregnant. Total RNA was isolated from unfractionated whole blood collected in Tempus Blood RNA tubes. General findings and caveats noted by the study authors: DPC sensitization did not change how many TCRs were above 1 in 1000 frequency, and no evidence was found of alterations in global repertoire structure. Because all patients had alopecia, a presumed autoimmune disease, the immune response of the patients might differ from that of healthy individuals. Significantly more large CDR3 similarity clusters were formed by expanded TCRs than by pre-sensitization or healthy control sets, consistent with antigen-driven responses. A positive correlation was found between the number of PT1 expanded TCRs and patch test score, with significance reached at thresholds 8, 16 and 32 but not 4. After repeated subsampling, changes were observed in the strength of the expansion versus patch-test correlation and in the threshold at which the correlation became significant.

CDR1 and CDR2 were assigned from the germline V gene as MDHEN and SYDVKM. V and J are trimmed by 6 bases and 4 bases, and the gene matches miss 8 bases of the junction. From its cysteine to its phenylalanine, the CDR3 spans 14 amino acids. The entry retains the CDR3 DNA only, 42 bases that are in frame from base 1. Library generation was performed with RACE. Sequenced using a NextSeq 500. Library preparation attached unique molecular identifiers to individual cDNA molecules for quantitative, reproducible TCR counting. From each blood RNA sample, both TCR alpha and TCR beta chains were sequenced. Under the source paper's analysis protocol: Samples had a median of roughly 87,000 TCRs, with a range from about 23,224 to 690,600. V, J and CDR3 annotation of the TCR reads was carried out using the Decombinator software suite. To make PS versus PT1 abundance plots, every sample was subsampled to the same number of TCRs (28,000). TCRs were defined as expanded if absent before sensitization and observed at least eight times at the 2-week time point. The public reads were reanalyzed by TCRdb: fastp trimming at Q25, MiXCR alignment, in-frame beta chains only. For every CDR3 protein sequence, its rows merge into one entry that carries the most common genes and DNA. None of the V and J calls come from the authors' own analysis; TCRdb made them. The sample table holds around 350,000 distinct CDR3 sequences, of which roughly 6% were seen once. More than 8% of the sample rests with the top ten.

The sequencing here drew on whole blood, taken in connection with sensitization to the hapten diphenylcyclopropenone (DPC). The receptor's source is a young woman with alopecia areata. Some clones in this sample may be carry-over from other donors' samples. The V and J segments used are TRBV28 and TRBJ2-5; 7 middle bases align to TRBD1. DNA sequence: TGTGCCAGCAGCCGTCGGACAGGCGGAGAGACCCAGTACTTC. It translates as CASSRRTGGETQYF.